A selection of T cell receptor beta chains follows, all from one sample in a study of T cells expressing NK-cell markers. TCRdb re-called the 5' RACE reads; one entry per CDR3 protein, DNA not given. This specimen shows about 32,000 distinct CDR3 sequences; the ten leading clones hold about 60%. Sequencing input: blood T cells: a sorted CD56 or NKG2C T cell subset, CD4+ or CD8+ T cells, or bulk PBMC T cells (not recorded which). Receptors were obtained from a woman between 18 and 70 years old in good health. CDR3s include the opening cysteine and the closing phenylalanine or tryptophan.

V gene	J gene	CDR3 protein
TRBV27	TRBJ2-2	CASRESGGELFF
TRBV4-2	TRBJ2-3	CASSQDGGGADTQYF
TRBV20-1	TRBJ2-7	CSAKPGQVREQYF
TRBV5-5	TRBJ2-1	CASSPLAGGLHNEQFF
TRBV12-3/TRBV12-4	TRBJ2-1	CASSEDDREQFF
TRBV5-1	TRBJ2-1	CASSPRGAGGPGEHNEQFF
TRBV10-3	TRBJ2-2	CAISETVRMNTGELFF
TRBV7-8	TRBJ2-3	CASRVSLSGGAADTQYF
TRBV20-1	TRBJ2-7	CSARDHHGVVYYEQYF
TRBV12-3/TRBV12-4	TRBJ2-7	CASTIRDYEQYF
TRBV5-1	TRBJ2-3	CASSSETSGRSNTDTQYF
TRBV12-3/TRBV12-4	TRBJ2-7	CASSLAGLAAYEQYF
TRBV7-6	TRBJ2-1	CASSYLGATSYNEQFF
TRBV4-1	TRBJ1-2	CASSQVRSLLRGLDGYTF
TRBV4-1	TRBJ1-1	CASSYQQGNTEAFF
TRBV29-1	TRBJ1-2	CSVGPDRDYGYTF
TRBV29-1	TRBJ2-1	CSYLQGNSYNEQFF
TRBV5-1	TRBJ1-1	CASSSPDRAENTEAFF
TRBV7-9	TRBJ2-2	CASSPPQGPNTGELFF
TRBV4-1	TRBJ1-5	CASSQIGAGNQPQHF
TRBV3-1	TRBJ2-2	CASSQTRTAYTGELFF
TRBV7-9	TRBJ2-7	CASSPSGSFVEQYF
TRBV7-6	TRBJ2-3	CASSFEENVDTQYF
TRBV4-1	TRBJ1-1	CASSQKRGGDKMNTEAFF
TRBV7-3	TRBJ2-1	CASSSPAGGHNEQFF
TRBV27	TRBJ2-2	CASSPSTAGATNTGELFF
TRBV5-1	TRBJ1-2	CASSKGSGEFYGYTF
TRBV30	TRBJ2-1	CAWSVTGGVDEQFF
TRBV12-3/TRBV12-4	TRBJ2-5	CASSLRSGGEETQYF
TRBV4-1	TRBJ2-7	CASSQERQTGNEQYF
TRBV5-6	TRBJ1-1	CASSFGQAGSIVTEAFF
TRBV7-6	TRBJ1-4	CASSFDRTGGEKLFF
TRBV4-1	TRBJ1-5	CASSITPGTLGNSNQPQHF
TRBV12-3/TRBV12-4	TRBJ2-5	CASSLPGEGETQYF
TRBV9	TRBJ2-6	CASMEPSDSGANVLTF
TRBV4-1	TRBJ2-3	CASSQDRGGATDTQYF
TRBV6-1	TRBJ2-7	CASSPTDGYEQYF
TRBV6-2/TRBV6-3	TRBJ2-3	CASSFPRIRLAGSSDTQYF
TRBV9	TRBJ2-1	CASSVSDRGSSYNEQFF
TRBV7-6	TRBJ2-2	CASSPESGRGTGELFF
TRBV12-3/TRBV12-4	TRBJ2-7	CASGTGYHEQYF
TRBV18	TRBJ1-1	CASLGGNTEAFF
TRBV20-1	TRBJ2-5	CSARRLAQETQYF
TRBV18	TRBJ2-1	CASSPVAASYNEQFF
TRBV11-2	TRBJ2-1	CASSLEAGGAYYGNNEQFF
TRBV5-1	TRBJ2-7	CASSFDPLAGDYEQYF
TRBV7-3	TRBJ1-1	CASSLTGARGTEAFF
TRBV7-9	TRBJ1-2	CASSLGLEGYTF
TRBV7-9	TRBJ2-5	CASSLESGVGETQYF
TRBV21-1	TRBJ1-5	CASSKRGIQPQHF
TRBV11-1	TRBJ2-1	CASSSSGTPGEGGEQFF
TRBV29-1	TRBJ2-7	CSVQTRYSYEQYF